Following are 25 T cell receptor beta chains from one sample sequenced in a study of blood T cell repertoires in COVID-19. Sequencing used immunoSEQ multiplex PCR; TCRdb keeps in-frame clones, though not all of them. The sample shows some 90,000 clones, approximately 90% of them seen only once. Sequenced input: peripheral blood. The receptors were gathered from a woman aged 60-70 years with COVID-19, enrolled during active disease.

This chain uses TRBV14 with TRBJ2-1, with unresolved D. Germline-derived CDR1 and CDR2 are SGHDN and FVKESK. Trimming took 2 bases from V and 6 from J, leaving 11 bases between them. The length of the CDR3 is 14 residues. CDR3 DNA: TGTGCCAGCAGCCAACGGCTGGGCTCCAATGAGCAGTTCTTC. Translated, it gives CASSQRLGSNEQFF.

V usage is TRBV19 and J usage is TRBJ1-1; no firm D call. In germline, CDR1 is LNHDA, CDR2 SQIVND (reference sequence). V was cut by 0 bases and J by 1 base, with 6 bases left in between. This CDR3 has 14 amino acids. The CDR3 reads CASSIEGRNTEAFF. The DNA of the CDR3 is TGTGCCAGTAGTATAGAGGGCAGGAACACTGAAGCTTTCTTT.

The chain uses TRBV6-2 or TRBV6-3 and TRBJ2-3, with 8 positions matching TRBD2. This CDR3 is built from 16 residues. The V gene end was trimmed by 5 bases and the J gene end by 1 base; junction bases not matched to a gene: 8. CDR1 and CDR2 (germline): MNHEY, SVGEGT. The CDR3 region is CASSPPGGVGTDTQYF. The CDR3 nucleotides read TGTGCCAGCAGTCCCCCCGGGGGGGTTGGCACAGATACGCAGTATTTT.

This rearrangement joins TRBV10-2 to TRBJ1-3; no clear D. The germline V gene has CDR1 WSHSY and CDR2 SAAADI. The CDR3 extends over 13 amino acids. V was clipped by 6 bases and J by 2 bases, with 8 bases between them. CDR3 in DNA: TGCGCCAGCAGGGACTCGGCTGGAAACACCATATATTTT. Its protein product is CASRDSAGNTIYF.

The CDR3, as DNA: TGTGCCAGCAGTCAAACTTGGGACAGGGCGCCTGGAAACACCATATATTTT. This translates into CASSQTWDRAPGNTIYF. V gene TRBV6-6 combines with J gene TRBJ1-3; 9 bases align to TRBD1. The CDR3 is made up of 17 amino acids. Per germline, CDR1 MNHNY and CDR2 SVGAGI (reference sequence). V lost 5 bases, J lost 2 bases, and 10 bases stayed unmatched.

The genes are TRBV3-1 (or the pseudogene TRBV3-2) and TRBJ2-7; D is undetermined. Germline lookup yields CDR1 LGHDT and CDR2 YNNKEL (reference sequence). Between the trimmed V and J ends, which lost 1 base and 3 bases, there was a span of 10 bases. The CDR3 is 14 residues long. The CDR3 coding sequence is TGTGCCAGCAGCCAAGCAGTGGTTGGCTACGAGCAGTACTTC. Translating it yields CASSQAVVGYEQYF.

The V call is TRBV7-3, the J call TRBJ2-1; TRBD2 matches at 7 bases. The V gene end was trimmed by 5 bases and the J gene end by 8 bases; junction bases not matched to a gene: 9. The CDR3 is made up of 14 amino acids. Germline V gene lookup returns CDR1 SGHTA and CDR2 FQGTGA. CDR3 nucleotides: TGTGCCAGCAGCCGGGGACTAAGTAGCGATGAGCAGTTCTTC. It yields the protein CASSRGLSSDEQFF.

V is TRBV6-2 or TRBV6-3 and J is TRBJ2-5; D gene unclear. The CDR3 has 13 amino acids. CDR1 is MNHEY and CDR2 is SVGEGT in the germline V gene. V lost 7 bases, J lost 5 bases, and 14 bases lay in between. The CDR3 loop reads CASTPGAWETQYF. The CDR3 DNA is TGTGCCAGCACCCCAGGAGCGTGGGAGACCCAGTACTTC.

V gene TRBV18 combines with J gene TRBJ1-2; maybe TRBD1 (6 bases). The CDR3 spans 15 residues. From germline, CDR1 is KGHSH and CDR2 LQKENI. V shed 0 bases and J shed 5 bases, with 13 bases lying between them. This chain's CDR3 is CASSPPIGTSYGYTF. The CDR3 nucleotides are TGTGCCAGCTCACCACCCATCGGGACAAGTTATGGCTACACCTTC.

The V and J genes are TRBV30 and TRBJ1-4; 9 bases agree with TRBD1. The V gene's germline CDR1 is GTSNPN and CDR2 SVGIG (reference sequence). The V segment lost 2 bases and the J segment 8 bases; nucleotides outside the gene matches: 6. This CDR3 is 14 amino acids long. CDR3 sequence (DNA): TGTGCCTGGAGTCCCGACAGGGGGGACGAAAAACTGTTTTTT. Translating gives CAWSPDRGDEKLFF.

The chain combines TRBV4-2 with TRBJ2-6; TRBD1 aligns across 9 bases. Looked up from germline, CDR1 is LGHNA and CDR2 is YNFKEQ. V lost 0 bases and J lost 1; bases outside the gene matches: 16. The CDR3 is made up of 22 amino acids. The chain's CDR3 is CASSQDPPGQGLWRSGANVLTF. The CDR3 DNA follows: TGTGCCAGCAGCCAAGATCCACCGGGACAGGGTCTGTGGCGATCTGGGGCCAACGTCCTGACTTTC.

V is TRBV7-9 and J is TRBJ1-6, with TRBD1 as a possible D gene (6 bases). V lost 1 base to trimming and J lost 10 bases, with 17 bases between them. Germline-derived CDR1 and CDR2 are SEHNR and FQNEAQ (reference sequence). This CDR3 region has 16 residues. The CDR3 bases are TGTGCCAGCAGCTTAGATCAGGGGTATCTGGGATCACCCCTCCACTTT. The encoded protein is CASSLDQGYLGSPLHF.

The DNA for the CDR3 is TGCGCCAGCAGCCAAGAAAGCGGGTACAGCAACTCCTACGAGCAGTACTTC. This translates into CASSQESGYSNSYEQYF. V and J are TRBV4-3 and TRBJ2-7; weak D call: TRBD2 (6 bases). Germline CDR1 is LGHNA and CDR2 is YSLEER. This CDR3 contains 17 residues. The V and J ends lost 0 bases and 0 bases respectively, with 15 bases between them.

Turning to this clone: The junction and the germline gene differ at one end; a read error may be behind it. This chain connects TRBV6-5 to TRBJ1-6, with D uncertain. CDR1 and CDR2 from the germline V gene are MNHEY and SVGAGI. The CDR3 is made up of 13 amino acids. Here the CDR3 DNA reads TGTGCAAGCAAGAGCTCCTATAATTCACCCCTCCACTTT. Translated: CASKSSYNSPLHF.

V is TRBV21-1 and J is TRBJ2-1; TRBD2 is taken as the D call from the table, unchecked against the DNA. TRBV21-1 counts as a pseudogene. The CDR3 length is 13 residues. The DNA for the CDR3 is TGTGCCAGCAGCCCAAAGCGTGTAGATGAGCAGTTCTTC. Protein sequence: CASSPKRVDEQFF.

V is TRBV6-5 and J is TRBJ1-2; tentatively, D is TRBD1 (5 bases). V lost 8 bases and J 7 bases, leaving 20 bases between the germline ends. Germline V gene data show CDR1 as MNHEY and CDR2 as SVGAGI. CDR3 length: 14 amino acids. The CDR3 reads CASSMGAGSVGYTF. As DNA, the CDR3 is TGTGCCAGCTCAATGGGTGCAGGGTCGGTTGGCTACACCTTC.

J is TRBJ1-4 and V is TRBV7-2; D remains ambiguous. The CDR3 has 14 amino acids. V gave up 5 bases and J gave up 8 bases, with 15 bases separating them. The germline V gene has CDR1 SGHTA and CDR2 FQGNSA. CDR3 sequence: CASSGGGSREKLFF. Here the CDR3 DNA reads TGTGCCAGCAGCGGCGGAGGCTCACGAGAAAAACTGTTTTTT.

This clone was found once. The rearrangement links TRBV11-2 to TRBJ1-4; a possible D gene is TRBD1 (5 bases). The V gene lost 2 bases and the J gene lost 7 bases, with 14 bases spanning the gap. This CDR3 contains 15 residues. CDR1 SGHAT and CDR2 FQNNGV come from the germline V gene. CDR3 nucleotide sequence: TGTGCCAGCAGCTTAAGGAGGGGCTGGGGTGAAAAACTGTTTTTT. This codes for CASSLRRGWGEKLFF.

A few counts support this clone. V gene TRBV18 combines with J gene TRBJ1-1, with D possibly matching TRBD1 (5 bases). Germline V gene lookup returns CDR1 KGHSH and CDR2 LQKENI. CDR3 length: 15 amino acids. The germline V and J ends were trimmed by 3 bases and 0 bases, with 11 bases remaining between them. The CDR3 nucleotides read TGTGCCAGCTCACCTCGAGACAGTATGAACACTGAAGCTTTCTTT. It specifies CASSPRDSMNTEAFF. The whole variable domain, remainder taken from reference TRBV18 and TRBJ1-1, is NAGVMQNPRHLVRRRGQEARLRCSPMKGHSHVYWYRQLPEEGLKFMVYLQKENIIDESGMPKERFSAEFPKEGPSILRIQQVVRGDSAAYFCASSPRDSMNTEAFFGQGTRLTVV.

The chain uses TRBV7-2 and TRBJ1-2, with D uncertain. The CDR3 runs 15 residues. V gave up 0 bases and J gave up 3 bases, with 11 bases separating them. Germline V lookup: CDR1 SGHTA, CDR2 FQGNSA. CDR3 DNA: TGTGCCAGCAGCTTAGCCGGCGGGGATTACTATGGCTACACCTTC. Residues: CASSLAGGDYYGYTF.

The rearrangement links TRBV18 to TRBJ2-2, with 8 bases aligning to TRBD1. The CDR3 has 16 residues. V gave up 3 bases and J gave up 6 bases; unmatched junction bases: 9. Germline V CDR1 and CDR2: KGHSH, LQKENI. The CDR3 nucleotides read TGTGCCAGCTCACCTCCGCTACCACAGGGGGCCGGGGAGCTGTTTTTT. Encoded protein: CASSPPLPQGAGELFF.

This clone was seen just once. The genes are TRBV5-1 and TRBJ1-3, with D unclear. The CDR3 runs 15 residues. Germline assignment: CDR1 SGHRS and CDR2 YFSETQ. The V end was cut by 4 bases, the J end by 2 bases, with 13 bases between. The CDR3, as DNA: TGCGCCAGCAGCCCGGGAGTGGGCCCTGGAAACACCATATATTTT. It codes for CASSPGVGPGNTIYF. Looking up the rest from reference TRBV5-1 and TRBJ1-3 gives the full variable domain: KAGVTQTPRYLIKTRGQQVTLSCSPISGHRSVSWYQQTPGQGLQFLFEYFSETQRNKGNFPGRFSGRQFSNSRSEMNVSTLELGDSALYLCASSPGVGPGNTIYFGEGSWLTVV.

To note about this clone: An end of the junction differs from the germline gene, which may be a read error. V and J are TRBV2 and TRBJ2-2; 7 nucleotides match TRBD1. The CDR3 extends over 14 amino acids. In germline, CDR1 is SNHLY, CDR2 FYNNEI. CDR3 protein: CASGDRAVRGELFF. CDR3 DNA: TGTGCCAGCGGTGACAGGGCTGTTCGCGGGGAGCTGTTTTTT.

The chain is built from TRBV10-3 and TRBJ2-7; weak D call: TRBD2 (6 bases). V was pared by 2 bases and J by 2 bases, with 7 bases between. The germline V gene encodes CDR1 ENHRY and CDR2 SYGVKD. This CDR3 has 13 residues. The DNA for the CDR3 is TGTGCCATCAGTGAGGGACTAACCTACGAGCAGTACTTC. Encoded protein: CAISEGLTYEQYF.

The genes are TRBV6-6 and TRBJ1-4; tentatively, D is TRBD1 (5 bases). This CDR3 region has 13 residues. Germline V gene sequence: CDR1 MNHNY, CDR2 SVGAGI (reference sequence). Trimming stripped 10 bases from V and 4 bases from J, with 13 bases between. The CDR3 region has the DNA TGTGCCACCGGGGGTGGGGATAATGAAAAACTGTTTTTT. Its protein product is CATGGGDNEKLFF.